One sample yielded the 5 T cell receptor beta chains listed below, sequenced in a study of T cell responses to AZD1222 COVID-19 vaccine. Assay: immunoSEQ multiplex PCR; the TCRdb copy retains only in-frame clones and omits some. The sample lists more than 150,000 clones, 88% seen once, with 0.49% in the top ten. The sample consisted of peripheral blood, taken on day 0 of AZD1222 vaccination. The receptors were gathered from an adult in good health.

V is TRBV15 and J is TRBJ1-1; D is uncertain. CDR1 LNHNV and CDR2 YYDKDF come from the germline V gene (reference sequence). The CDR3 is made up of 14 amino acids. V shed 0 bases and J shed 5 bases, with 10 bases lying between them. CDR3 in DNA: TGTGCCACCAGCAGAGATTCTGTGGGGACTGAAGCTTTCTTT. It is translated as CATSRDSVGTEAFF.

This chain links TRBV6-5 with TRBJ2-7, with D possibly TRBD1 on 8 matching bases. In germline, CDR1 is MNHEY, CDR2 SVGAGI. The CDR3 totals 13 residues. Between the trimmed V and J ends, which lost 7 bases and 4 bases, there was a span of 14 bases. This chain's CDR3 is CASKVQGGYEQYF. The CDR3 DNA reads TGTGCCAGCAAGGTACAGGGGGGGTACGAGCAGTACTTC.

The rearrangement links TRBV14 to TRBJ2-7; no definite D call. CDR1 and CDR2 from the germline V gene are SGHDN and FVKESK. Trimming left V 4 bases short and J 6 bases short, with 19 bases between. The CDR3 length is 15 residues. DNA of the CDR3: TGTGCCAGCAGCCTTCTTCGGTCAAGGCTTGGCGAGCAGTACTTC. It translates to CASSLLRSRLGEQYF.

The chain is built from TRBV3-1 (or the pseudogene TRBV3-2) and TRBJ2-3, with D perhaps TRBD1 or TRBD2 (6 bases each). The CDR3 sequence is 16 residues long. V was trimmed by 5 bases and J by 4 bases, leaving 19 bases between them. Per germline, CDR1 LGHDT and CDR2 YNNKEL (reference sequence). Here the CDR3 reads CASSSQTGRRADTQYF. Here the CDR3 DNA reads TGTGCCAGCAGCTCACAAACAGGGCGGAGGGCAGATACGCAGTATTTT.

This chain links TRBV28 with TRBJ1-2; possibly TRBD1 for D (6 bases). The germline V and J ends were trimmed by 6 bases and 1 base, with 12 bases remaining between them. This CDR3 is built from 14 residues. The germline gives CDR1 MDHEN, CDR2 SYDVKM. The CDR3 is CASSEQGINYGYTF. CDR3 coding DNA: TGTGCCAGCAGCGAACAGGGAATTAACTATGGCTACACCTTC.